This T cell receptor (beta chain) derives from a study of human T cells and chemical hapten exposure. Time point specified: patch test 3, about 24 weeks after DPC sensitization. Treatment meaning: therapeutic diphenylcyclopropenone sensitization with weekly scalp DPC. Trimming took off 1 base at V and 6 bases at J, with 10 bases between the two ends. CDR3 size: 13 residues. Germline-derived CDR1 and CDR2 are SGHDT and YYEEEE. Individual cDNA molecules in this library carried unique molecular identifiers. TCRdb reprocessed the RACE reads with MiXCR, giving one entry per CDR3 protein. There are under 200,000 distinct CDR3 sequences in the sample; approximately 30% occur only once, and around 2.3% lies in the top ten. With respect to this clonotype: No antigen is known for it.

Study-level results: Counts of expanded TCRs (at PT1) showed a positive correlation with patch test score.

The source was whole blood, collected in connection with sensitization to the hapten diphenylcyclopropenone (DPC). The V gene is TRBV5-6, the J gene TRBJ2-5, with a weak D call TRBD2 (6 bases). The TCR was taken from a woman between 18 and 30 years old with alopecia areata. Some clones in this sample may be carry-over from other donors' samples. The CDR3 loop is CASSLKLAKTQYF. CDR3 coding DNA: TGTGCCAGCAGCTTGAAACTAGCTAAGACCCAGTACTTC.